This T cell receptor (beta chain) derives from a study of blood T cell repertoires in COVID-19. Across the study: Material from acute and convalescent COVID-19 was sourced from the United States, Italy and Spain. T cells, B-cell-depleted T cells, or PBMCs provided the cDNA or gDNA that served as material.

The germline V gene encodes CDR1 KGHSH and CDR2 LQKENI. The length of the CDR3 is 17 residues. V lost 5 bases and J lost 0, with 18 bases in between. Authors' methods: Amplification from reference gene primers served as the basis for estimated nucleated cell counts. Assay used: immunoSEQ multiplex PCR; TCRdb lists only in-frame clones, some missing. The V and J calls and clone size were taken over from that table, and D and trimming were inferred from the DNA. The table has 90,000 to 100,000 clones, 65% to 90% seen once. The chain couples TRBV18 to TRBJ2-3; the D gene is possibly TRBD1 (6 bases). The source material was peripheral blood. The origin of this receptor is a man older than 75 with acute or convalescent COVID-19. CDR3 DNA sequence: TGTGCCAGCTCATTCGCCTATTCTGGACAGAGCACAGATACGCAGTATTTT. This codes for CASSFAYSGQSTDTQYF.